This T cell receptor (beta chain) was observed in a study of vaccination effects on CD4 cells after COVID-19. With the ViraFEST assay, the study expanded antigen-specific CD4+ T cells using viral peptide pools, then sequenced them. Investigators separated out CD4+ T cells once 10 days of culture had passed. According to the study, vaccine recipients showed no prior SARS-CoV-2 infection and negative nucleocapsid antibodies. Cultures used 2 million or so PBMC per well, about 10 IU/ml IL-2 and about 10 ug/ml peptides. Half the medium was replaced with IL-2 medium on days 3 and 7. Concerning this clone itself: What it recognizes is unknown.

CDR1 and CDR2 from the germline V gene are MNHNY and SVGAGI (reference sequence). CDR3 length: 14 residues. With V trimmed by 6 bases and J by 4 bases, 8 bases remained unmatched. Findings and limits, study-wide: Only 1 of 255 vaccine-induced clones from healthy vaccinees cross-reacted with common cold coronaviruses.

Assay used: immunoSEQ multiplex PCR; TCRdb lists only in-frame clones, some missing. Among about 73,000 clones, roughly 74% were seen once, and the ten largest hold less than 3%. The rearrangement links TRBV6-6 to TRBJ2-5; 7 bases align to TRBD1. Material: CD4+ T cells from PBMCs cultured with HCoV-NL63 spike peptides, obtained before COVID-19 vaccination. This TCR was recovered from a human donor who received a COVID-19 vaccine. CDR3 protein: CASRSTGAGETQYF. The CDR3 bases are TGTGCCAGCAGGTCAACAGGGGCGGGAGAGACCCAGTACTTC.